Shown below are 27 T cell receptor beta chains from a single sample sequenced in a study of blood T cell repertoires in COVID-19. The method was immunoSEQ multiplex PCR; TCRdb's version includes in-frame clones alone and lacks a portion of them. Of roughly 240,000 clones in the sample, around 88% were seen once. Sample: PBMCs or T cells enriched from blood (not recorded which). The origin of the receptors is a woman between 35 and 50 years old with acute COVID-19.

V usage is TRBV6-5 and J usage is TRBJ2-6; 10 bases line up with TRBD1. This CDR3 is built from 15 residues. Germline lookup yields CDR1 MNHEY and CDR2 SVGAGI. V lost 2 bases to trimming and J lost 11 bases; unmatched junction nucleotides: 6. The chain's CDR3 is CASSYPGQGMYVLTF. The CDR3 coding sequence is TGTGCCAGCAGTTACCCGGGACAGGGGATGTACGTCCTGACTTTC.

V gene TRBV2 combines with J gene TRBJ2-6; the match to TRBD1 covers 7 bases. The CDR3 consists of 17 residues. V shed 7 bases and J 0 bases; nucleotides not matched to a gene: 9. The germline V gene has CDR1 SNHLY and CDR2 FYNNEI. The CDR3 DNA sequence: TGTGCCAGCACAAAGAAGGGACAGTTCTCTGGGGCCAACGTCCTGACTTTC. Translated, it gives CASTKKGQFSGANVLTF. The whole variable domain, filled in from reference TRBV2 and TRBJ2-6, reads EPEVTQTPSHQVTQMGQEVILRCVPISNHLYFYWYRQILGQKVEFLVSFYNNEISEKSEIFDDQFSVERPDGSNFTLKIRSTKLEDSAMYFCASTKKGQFSGANVLTFGAGSRLTVL.

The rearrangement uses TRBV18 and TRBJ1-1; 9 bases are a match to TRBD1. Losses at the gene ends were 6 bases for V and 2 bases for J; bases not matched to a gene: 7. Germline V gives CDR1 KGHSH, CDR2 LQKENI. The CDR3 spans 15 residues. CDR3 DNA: TGTGCCAGCTCCTTAAACAGGGGGCTCAACACTGAAGCTTTCTTT. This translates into CASSLNRGLNTEAFF. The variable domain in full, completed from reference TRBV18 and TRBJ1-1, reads NAGVMQNPRHLVRRRGQEARLRCSPMKGHSHVYWYRQLPEEGLKFMVYLQKENIIDESGMPKERFSAEFPKEGPSILRIQQVVRGDSAAYFCASSLNRGLNTEAFFGQGTRLTVV.

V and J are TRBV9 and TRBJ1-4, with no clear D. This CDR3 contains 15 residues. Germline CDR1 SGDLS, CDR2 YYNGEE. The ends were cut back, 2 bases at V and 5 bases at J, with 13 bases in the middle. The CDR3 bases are TGTGCCAGCAGCGTGGCCGGACTGGAAAATGAAAAACTGTTTTTT. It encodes CASSVAGLENEKLFF.

The CDR3 DNA reads TGCAGCGTTGCTCTCCCAGCGGCAGATACGCAGTATTTT. As protein: CSVALPAADTQYF. The rearrangement joins TRBV29-1 to TRBJ2-3, with a possible D match to TRBD2 (5 bases). The germline V gene has CDR1 SQVTM and CDR2 ANQGSEA. This CDR3 is 13 amino acids long. The V end lost 4 bases, the J end lost 4 bases, and 12 bases lay between the germline ends.

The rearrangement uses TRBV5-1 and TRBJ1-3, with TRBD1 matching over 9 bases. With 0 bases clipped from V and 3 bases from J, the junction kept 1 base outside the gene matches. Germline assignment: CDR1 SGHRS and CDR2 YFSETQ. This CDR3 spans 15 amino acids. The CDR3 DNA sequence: TGCGCCAGCAGCTTGGGGGACAGGGATGGAAACACCATATATTTT. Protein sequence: CASSLGDRDGNTIYF.

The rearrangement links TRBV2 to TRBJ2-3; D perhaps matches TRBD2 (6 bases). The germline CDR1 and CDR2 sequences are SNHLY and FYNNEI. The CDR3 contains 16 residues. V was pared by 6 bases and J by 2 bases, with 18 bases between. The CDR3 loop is CASRDGRGGHTDTQYF. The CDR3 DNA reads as TGTGCCAGCAGAGACGGCCGTGGAGGGCACACAGATACGCAGTATTTT.

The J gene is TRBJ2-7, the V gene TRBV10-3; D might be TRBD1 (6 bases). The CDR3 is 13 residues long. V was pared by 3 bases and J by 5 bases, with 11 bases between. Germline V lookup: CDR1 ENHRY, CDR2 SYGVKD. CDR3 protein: CAISELNRDEQYV. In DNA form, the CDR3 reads TGTGCCATCAGTGAATTGAACAGGGACGAGCAGTACGTC.

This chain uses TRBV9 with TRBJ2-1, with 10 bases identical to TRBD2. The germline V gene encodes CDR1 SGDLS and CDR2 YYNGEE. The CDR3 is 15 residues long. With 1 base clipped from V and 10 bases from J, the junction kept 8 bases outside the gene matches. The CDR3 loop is CASSVIPSGGEEQFF. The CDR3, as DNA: TGTGCCAGCAGCGTAATTCCTAGCGGGGGTGAAGAGCAGTTCTTC.

CDR3 sequence: CASSSGLAGGRHNEQFF. CDR3 coding DNA: TGTGCCAGCAGCTCCGGACTAGCGGGAGGTCGGCACAATGAGCAGTTCTTC. The gene calls are TRBV7-2 and TRBJ2-1, with TRBD2 matching 14 bases. The germline gives CDR1 SGHTA, CDR2 FQGNSA. This CDR3 is 17 amino acids long. J was trimmed by 5 bases and V by 4 bases; bases with no gene match: 7.

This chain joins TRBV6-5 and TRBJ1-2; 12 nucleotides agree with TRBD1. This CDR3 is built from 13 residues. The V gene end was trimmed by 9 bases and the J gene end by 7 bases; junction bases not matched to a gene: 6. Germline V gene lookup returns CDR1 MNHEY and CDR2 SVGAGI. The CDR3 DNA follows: TGTGCCAGTTGGGACAGGGGGCCCGTTGGCTACACCTTC. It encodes CASWDRGPVGYTF.

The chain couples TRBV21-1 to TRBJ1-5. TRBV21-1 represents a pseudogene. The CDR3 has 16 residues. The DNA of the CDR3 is TGTGCCAGCAGCAAAGAAGGCAGACTTAGCAATCAGCCCCAGCATTTT. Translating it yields CASSKEGRLSNQPQHF.

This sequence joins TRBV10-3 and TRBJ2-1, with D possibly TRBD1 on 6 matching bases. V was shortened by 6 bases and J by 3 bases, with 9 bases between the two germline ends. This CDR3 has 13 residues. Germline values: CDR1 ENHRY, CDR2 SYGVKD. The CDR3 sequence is CAIRPDSYNEQFF. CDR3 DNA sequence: TGTGCCATCAGGCCGGACAGCTACAATGAGCAGTTCTTC.

Here the CDR3 reads CASSLNGMSAKNIQYF. For the CDR3, the DNA is TGTGCCAGCAGCTTGAACGGGATGTCTGCCAAAAACATTCAGTACTTC. The V call is TRBV11-2, the J call TRBJ2-4, with D possibly being TRBD2 (5 bases). The CDR3 spans 16 residues. The germline gives CDR1 SGHAT, CDR2 FQNNGV. V was cut by 3 bases and J by 1 base, with 13 bases left in between.

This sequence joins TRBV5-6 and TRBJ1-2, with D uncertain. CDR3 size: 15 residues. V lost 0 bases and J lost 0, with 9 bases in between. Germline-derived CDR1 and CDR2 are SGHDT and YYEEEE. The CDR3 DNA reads TGTGCCAGCAGCTTGGTGGCGACACCTAACTATGGCTACACCTTC. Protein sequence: CASSLVATPNYGYTF.

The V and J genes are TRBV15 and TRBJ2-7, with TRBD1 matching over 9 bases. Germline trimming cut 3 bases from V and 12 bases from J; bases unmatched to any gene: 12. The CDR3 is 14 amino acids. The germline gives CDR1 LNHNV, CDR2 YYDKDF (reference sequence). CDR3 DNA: TGTGCCACCAGCAGCCCAGATGGGCGGACAGGGGTGTACGTC. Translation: CATSSPDGRTGVYV.

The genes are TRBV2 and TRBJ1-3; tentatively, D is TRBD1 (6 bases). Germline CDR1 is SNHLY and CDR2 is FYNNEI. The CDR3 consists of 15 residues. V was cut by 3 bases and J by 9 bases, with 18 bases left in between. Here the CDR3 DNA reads TGTGCCAGCAGTGACTGGGGGCCCGGCCGTAGCACCATATATTTT. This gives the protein CASSDWGPGRSTIYF.

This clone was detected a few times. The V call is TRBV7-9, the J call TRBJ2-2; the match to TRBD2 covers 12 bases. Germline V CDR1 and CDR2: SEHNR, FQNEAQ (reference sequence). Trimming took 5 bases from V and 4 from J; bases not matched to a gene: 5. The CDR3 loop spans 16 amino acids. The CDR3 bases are TGTGCCAGCAGCCTAACTAGCGGGGGGCCCACCGGGGAGCTGTTTTTT. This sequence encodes CASSLTSGGPTGELFF.

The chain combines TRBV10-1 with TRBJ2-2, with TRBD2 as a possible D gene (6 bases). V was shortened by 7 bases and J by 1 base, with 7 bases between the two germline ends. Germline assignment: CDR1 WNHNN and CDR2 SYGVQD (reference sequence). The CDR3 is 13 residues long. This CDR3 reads CASMGGNTGELFF. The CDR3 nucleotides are TGCGCCAGCATGGGGGGGAACACCGGGGAGCTGTTTTTT.

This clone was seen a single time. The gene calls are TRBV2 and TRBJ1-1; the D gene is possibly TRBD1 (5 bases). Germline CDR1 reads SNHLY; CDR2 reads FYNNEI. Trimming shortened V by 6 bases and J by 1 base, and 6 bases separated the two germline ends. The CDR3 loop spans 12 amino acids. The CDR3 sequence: CASRGGNTEAFF. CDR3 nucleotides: TGTGCCAGCAGGGGGGGGAACACTGAAGCTTTCTTT. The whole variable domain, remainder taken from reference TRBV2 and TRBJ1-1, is EPEVTQTPSHQVTQMGQEVILRCVPISNHLYFYWYRQILGQKVEFLVSFYNNEISEKSEIFDDQFSVERPDGSNFTLKIRSTKLEDSAMYFCASRGGNTEAFFGQGTRLTVV.

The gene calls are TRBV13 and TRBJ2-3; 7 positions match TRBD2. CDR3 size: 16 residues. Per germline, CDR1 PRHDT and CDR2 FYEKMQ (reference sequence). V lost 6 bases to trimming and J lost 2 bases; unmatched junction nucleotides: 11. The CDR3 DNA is TGTGCCAGCAGGATTAACCTAGCGGAACCCACAGATACGCAGTATTTT. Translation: CASRINLAEPTDTQYF.

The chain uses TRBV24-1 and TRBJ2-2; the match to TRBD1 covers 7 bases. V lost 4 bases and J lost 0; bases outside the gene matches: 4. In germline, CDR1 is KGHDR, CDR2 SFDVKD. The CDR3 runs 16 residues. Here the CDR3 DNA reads TGTGCCACCAGTGACCCGGGACAGCCGAACACCGGGGAGCTGTTTTTT. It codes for CATSDPGQPNTGELFF.

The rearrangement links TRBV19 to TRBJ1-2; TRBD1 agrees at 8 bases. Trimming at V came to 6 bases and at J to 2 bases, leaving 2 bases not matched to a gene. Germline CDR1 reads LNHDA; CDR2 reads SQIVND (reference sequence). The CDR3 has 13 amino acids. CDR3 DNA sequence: TGTGCCAGTAGGACAGGGGCAAACTATGGCTACACCTTC. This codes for CASRTGANYGYTF. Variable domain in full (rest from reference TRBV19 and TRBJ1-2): DGGITQSPKYLFRKEGQNVTLSCEQNLNHDAMYWYRQDPGQGLRLIYYSQIVNDFQKGDIAEGYSVSREKKESFPLTVTSAQKNPTAFYLCASRTGANYGYTFGSGTRLTVV.

CDR3 nucleotide sequence: TGTGCCAGCAGCACAAGCTTTAGGACTAGCGGGGGGCCTCCGCGGGAGCAGTACTTC. The encoded protein is CASSTSFRTSGGPPREQYF. The V gene is TRBV6-2 or TRBV6-3, the J gene TRBJ2-7, with 14 bases that match TRBD2. The CDR3 extends over 19 amino acids. Germline V CDR1 and CDR2: MNHEY, SVGEGT. Trimming removed 6 bases from V and 7 bases from J; junction bases left unmatched: 20.

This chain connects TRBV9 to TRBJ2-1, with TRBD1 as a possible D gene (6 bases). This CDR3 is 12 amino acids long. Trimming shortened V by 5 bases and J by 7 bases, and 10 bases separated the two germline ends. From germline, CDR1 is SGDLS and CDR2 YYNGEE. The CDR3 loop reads CASSFRGNEQFF. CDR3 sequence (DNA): TGTGCCAGCAGTTTCAGGGGAAATGAGCAGTTCTTC.

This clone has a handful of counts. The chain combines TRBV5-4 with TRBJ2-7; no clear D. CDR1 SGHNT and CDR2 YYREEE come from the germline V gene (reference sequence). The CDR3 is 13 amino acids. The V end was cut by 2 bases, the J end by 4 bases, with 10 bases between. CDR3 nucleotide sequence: TGTGCCAGCAGCTTCCTAGGCAAATACGAGCAGTACTTC. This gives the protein CASSFLGKYEQYF.

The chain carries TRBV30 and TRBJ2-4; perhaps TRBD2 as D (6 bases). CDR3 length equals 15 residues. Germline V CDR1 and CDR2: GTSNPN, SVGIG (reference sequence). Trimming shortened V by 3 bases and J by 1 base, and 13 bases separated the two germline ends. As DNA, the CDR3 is TGTGCCTGGAGCCCCTCGGGGGTGGCCAAAAACATTCAGTACTTC. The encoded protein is CAWSPSGVAKNIQYF.